What follows describes a single T cell receptor (beta chain). The CDR3 contains 15 residues. Germline CDR1 reads DFQATT; CDR2 reads SNEGSKA (reference sequence). V lost 3 bases, J lost 2 bases, and 7 bases stayed unmatched. In the authors' methods: Amplification from reference gene primers served as the basis for estimated nucleated cell counts. Some clones are missing from TCRdb's copy, which holds only in-frame ones; the method was immunoSEQ multiplex PCR. V, J and clone size are taken as reported in that table, and D and trimming were inferred from the DNA itself. Among roughly 200,000 clones, roughly three quarters were seen once, and the ten largest hold over 9.5%. The data were obtained in a study of blood T cell repertoires in COVID-19. Overall study: Collection of acute and convalescent COVID-19 samples took place in the United States, Italy and Spain. Sources were T cells, B-cell-depleted T cells, or PBMCs; the material itself was cDNA or gDNA.

Sequencing was done on a sample of peripheral blood. The TCR originated in a woman aged 80 or over with COVID-19, enrolled during active disease. V is TRBV20-1 and J is TRBJ2-7; 10 nucleotides agree with TRBD2. DNA for the CDR3: TGCAGTGCTAGTTCCAGCGGGAGGGGGGCCTACGAGCAGTACTTC. It translates to CSASSSGRGAYEQYF.